The 16 T cell receptor beta chains presented below share a single source sample, sequenced in a study of human T cells and chemical hapten exposure. Documented time point: patch test 1, 2 weeks after DPC sensitization. Described treatment: therapeutic diphenylcyclopropenone sensitization with weekly scalp DPC. TCRdb fed the RACE reads into MiXCR, producing one record per CDR3 protein. The sample holds some 190,000 distinct CDR3 sequences, around 20% seen once. The starting material was whole blood, obtained in connection with sensitization to the hapten diphenylcyclopropenone (DPC). All receptors come from a woman aged 45 to 65 with alopecia areata. Some clones in this sample may be carry-over from other donors' samples.

V is TRBV5-1 and J is TRBJ1-1; D call uncertain. Looked up from germline, CDR1 is SGHRS and CDR2 is YFSETQ. The CDR3 consists of 14 residues. V lost 0 bases, J lost 1 base, and 7 bases lay in between. The CDR3 bases are TGCGCCAGCAGCTTGGGACACAAGAACACTGAAGCTTTCTTT. It encodes CASSLGHKNTEAFF.

The chain carries TRBV21-1 and TRBJ2-7; the table assigns TRBD2, which was not confirmed against the DNA. TRBV21-1 is a listed pseudogene. The CDR3 totals 18 residues. CDR3 coding DNA: TGTGCCAGCAGCAAAAGGACTAGCGGGAGGAGGGGTCCCTACGAGCAGTACTTC. It encodes CASSKRTSGRRGPYEQYF.

Only a few counts were recorded for this clonotype. The V gene is TRBV20-1, the J gene TRBJ2-3, with a tentative D call TRBD2 (6 bases). Germline V gene lookup returns CDR1 DFQATT and CDR2 SNEGSKA (reference sequence). V lost 3 bases and J 3 bases, leaving 16 bases between the germline ends. CDR3 size: 15 residues. CDR3 protein: CSASFGSGNTDTQYF. DNA of the CDR3: TGCAGTGCTAGTTTCGGTAGCGGAAATACAGATACGCAGTATTTT.

This chain links TRBV20-1 with TRBJ2-1, with TRBD2 matching over 11 bases. The CDR3 runs 18 residues. Germline V gives CDR1 DFQATT, CDR2 SNEGSKA (reference sequence). V was clipped by 0 bases and J by 5 bases; unmatched bases: 12. This CDR3 reads CSARDMGLAGGVNNEQFF. The DNA of the CDR3 is TGCAGTGCTAGAGATATGGGCCTAGCGGGAGGCGTGAACAATGAGCAGTTCTTC.

In its sample, this clonotype was seen a few times. The genes are TRBV7-8 and TRBJ2-2, with D possibly being TRBD1 (5 bases). Trimming cost V 11 bases and J 5 bases, with 12 bases left between them. The CDR3 is 12 amino acids. Germline CDR1 reads SGHVS; CDR2 reads FQNEAQ. The CDR3, as DNA: TGTGCCGGACACTCTCTTACCGGGGAGCTGTTTTTT. Translation gives CAGHSLTGELFF.

There are a few counts of this clonotype. This sequence joins TRBV6-5 and TRBJ2-7; no reliable D call. Per the germline V gene, CDR1 is MNHEY and CDR2 is SVGAGI. Trimming cost V 6 bases and J 3 bases, with 12 bases left between them. The CDR3 has 13 amino acids. The CDR3 region is CASSQPPLYEQYF. CDR3 nucleotides: TGTGCCAGCAGCCAGCCCCCCCTCTACGAGCAGTACTTC.

V usage is TRBV6-6 and J usage is TRBJ2-5; D remains unclear. The CDR3 extends over 12 amino acids. Germline values: CDR1 MNHNY, CDR2 SVGAGI (reference sequence). Trimming removed 2 bases at V and 2 bases at J, with 3 bases between. CDR3 sequence reads: CASSYQQETQYF. Written as DNA, the CDR3 is TGTGCCAGCAGTTACCAACAAGAGACCCAGTACTTC.

In its sample, this clonotype was seen a few times. The J gene is TRBJ1-1, the V gene TRBV20-1; D gene ambiguous. The CDR3 sequence is 13 residues long. Germline V gives CDR1 DFQATT, CDR2 SNEGSKA (reference sequence). V dropped 3 bases and J dropped 1 base, with 9 bases sitting between them. The CDR3 DNA reads as TGCAGTGCTAGGTCGGTAAGGAACACTGAAGCTTTCTTT. It specifies CSARSVRNTEAFF.

Here the CDR3 DNA reads TGTGCCAGCAGCCAAGATGCCGTGGTTTACGAGCAGTACTTC. Its translation: CASSQDAVVYEQYF. The rearrangement uses TRBV3-1 and TRBJ2-7; no clear D gene. This CDR3 spans 14 amino acids. V was clipped by 0 bases and J by 4 bases, with 10 bases between them. Germline values: CDR1 LGHDT, CDR2 YNNKEL (reference sequence).

In its sample, this clonotype was seen a few times. V usage is TRBV3-1 and J usage is TRBJ2-7; 10 bases line up with TRBD2. Germline V CDR1 and CDR2: LGHDT, YNNKEL (reference sequence). V lost 0 bases to trimming and J lost 12 bases; unmatched junction nucleotides: 11. The CDR3 is made up of 15 amino acids. CDR3 in amino acids: CASSQDHPSSGSLYF. In DNA, the CDR3 is TGTGCCAGCAGCCAAGATCACCCCTCTAGCGGGAGTCTGTACTTC.

In its sample, this clonotype was seen a few times. For the CDR3, the DNA is TGTGCCGTCGGCGAATGGAACGAGCAGTACTTC. This gives the protein CAVGEWNEQYF. The J gene is TRBJ2-7, the V gene TRBV7-9; D remains ambiguous. This CDR3 has 11 residues. Per the germline V gene, CDR1 is SEHNR and CDR2 is FQNEAQ (reference sequence). Trimming cost V 11 bases and J 5 bases, with 13 bases left between them.

The table lists this clonotype with a few counts. The genes are TRBV5-1 and TRBJ2-7; the match to TRBD2 covers 12 bases. The junction had 11 bases not matched to a gene; V was cut back by 2 bases and J by 5 bases. Germline CDR1 is SGHRS and CDR2 is YFSETQ. This CDR3 is built from 17 residues. The CDR3 nucleotides read TGCGCCAGCAGCTTAAATCTAGCGGGAGGGGCCTGGAACGAGCAGTACTTC. This codes for CASSLNLAGGAWNEQYF.

This clonotype was seen a single time. This chain uses TRBV7-9 with TRBJ2-1; 7 bases match TRBD1. The CDR3 covers 15 residues. Germline V gives CDR1 SEHNR, CDR2 FQNEAQ (reference sequence). J gave up 0 bases and V 7 bases, and 6 bases lay outside the gene matches. The CDR3: CASKNDRASYNEQFF. The CDR3 nucleotides read TGTGCCAGCAAGAACGACAGGGCCTCCTACAATGAGCAGTTCTTC.

This chain links TRBV5-8 with TRBJ2-1; the match to TRBD2 covers 11 bases. CDR1 is SGHTS, CDR2 YDEGEE, per germline. The trim removed 3 bases at V and 5 bases at J, leaving 10 bases unmatched. The CDR3 contains 17 residues. CDR3 nucleotides: TGTGCCAGCAGCTCACGTATAGCGGGAGGGTCACACAATGAGCAGTTCTTC. As protein: CASSSRIAGGSHNEQFF.

This clonotype was seen ten or more times. The chain links TRBV19 to TRBJ1-5; the D gene is possibly TRBD1 (5 bases). CDR3 length: 16 residues. Between the trimmed V and J ends, which lost 6 bases and 0 bases, there was a span of 15 bases. CDR1 LNHDA and CDR2 SQIVND come from the germline V gene (reference sequence). The CDR3 loop reads CASRGRALDSNQPQHF. The CDR3 nucleotides read TGTGCCAGTAGAGGCAGGGCCTTAGATAGCAATCAGCCCCAGCATTTT.

This sequence joins TRBV6-6 and TRBJ2-3, with D maybe TRBD1 (5 bases). V was clipped by 0 bases and J by 2 bases, with 6 bases between them. Germline assignment: CDR1 MNHNY and CDR2 SVGAGI (reference sequence). This CDR3 is built from 14 residues. The CDR3 reads CASSYSTDTDTQYF. In nucleotides, the CDR3 is TGTGCCAGCAGTTACTCGACAGACACAGATACGCAGTATTTT.